The clone carrying this T cell receptor (beta chain) was found many times. Its antigen is still unknown. This sample was included in a study of Graves' ophthalmopathy and Graves' hyperthyroidism. Aged 18 to 65, hyperthyroidism patients had new diagnoses of under 2 months' duration. In this cohort, patients with other autoimmune diseases, uncontrolled infections, pregnancy or lactation were excluded. Germline V gene lookup returns CDR1 SEHNR and CDR2 FQNEAQ (reference sequence). Trimming removed 3 bases at V and 1 base at J, with 12 bases between. The CDR3 length is 15 residues. Study-wide findings and caveats: Most clonotypes expanded in thyroid above 0.001 frequency were present in blood too.

Amplifying from RNA transcripts, the study obtained TCR beta CDR3 regions. In the first round, RT-PCR was carried out with HTBI primers, and a multiplex PCR formed the second round. TCRdb itself ran the multiplex PCR reads through MiXCR, one entry per CDR3 protein. This table has approximately 1.2 million distinct CDR3 sequences, about 38% appearing once. The rearrangement joins TRBV7-9 to TRBJ1-1, with D uncertain. The sequencing input was peripheral blood or thyroid tissue (not recorded which). The clonotype originates from an adult man with Graves' hyperthyroidism. The CDR3 is CASSFVSLKNTEAFF. In DNA form, the CDR3 reads TGTGCCAGCAGCTTTGTCAGCCTCAAGAACACTGAAGCTTTCTTT. The variable domain in full, with the rest retrieved from reference TRBV7-9 and TRBJ1-1, is DTGVSQNPRHKITKRGQNVTFRCDPISEHNRLYWYRQTLGQGPEFLTYFQNEAQLEKSRLLSDRFSAERPKGSFSTLEIQRTEQGDSAMYLCASSFVSLKNTEAFFGQGTRLTVV.